The source of this T cell receptor beta chain is a study of shared clonotypes between healthy human individuals. Findings and caveats of the study: Lower generation probabilities were found for non-shared clonotypes than for those shared by all four donors. An expected dependence of interdonor clonotype sharing on sequencing depth was noted.

From germline, CDR1 is LNHDA and CDR2 SQIVND (reference sequence). Trimming took off 6 bases at V and 2 bases at J, with 10 bases between the two ends. This CDR3 has 13 residues. It was across several immunoSEQ plates that each subset's genomic DNA was evenly split. Produced via immunoSEQ multiplex PCR; TCRdb's table is partial and in-frame only. The sample has about 1.1 million clones; around 78% are singletons. Concerning this clone itself: Its antigen is unidentified.

Sequenced material: memory CD4+ T cells from PBMCs. The subset is: CD45RA-negative fraction. The receptor comes from a man in his late teens or twenties in good health. Some clones in this sample may be carry-over from other donors' samples. The chain links TRBV19 to TRBJ2-5; no reliable D call. The CDR3 is CASSPVRQETQYF. The CDR3 DNA follows: TGTGCCAGTAGCCCGGTGCGGCAAGAGACCCAGTACTTC. Using reference TRBV19 and TRBJ2-5 for the parts outside the CDR3, the full variable domain is DGGITQSPKYLFRKEGQNVTLSCEQNLNHDAMYWYRQDPGQGLRLIYYSQIVNDFQKGDIAEGYSVSREKKESFPLTVTSAQKNPTAFYLCASSPVRQETQYFGPGTRLLVL.